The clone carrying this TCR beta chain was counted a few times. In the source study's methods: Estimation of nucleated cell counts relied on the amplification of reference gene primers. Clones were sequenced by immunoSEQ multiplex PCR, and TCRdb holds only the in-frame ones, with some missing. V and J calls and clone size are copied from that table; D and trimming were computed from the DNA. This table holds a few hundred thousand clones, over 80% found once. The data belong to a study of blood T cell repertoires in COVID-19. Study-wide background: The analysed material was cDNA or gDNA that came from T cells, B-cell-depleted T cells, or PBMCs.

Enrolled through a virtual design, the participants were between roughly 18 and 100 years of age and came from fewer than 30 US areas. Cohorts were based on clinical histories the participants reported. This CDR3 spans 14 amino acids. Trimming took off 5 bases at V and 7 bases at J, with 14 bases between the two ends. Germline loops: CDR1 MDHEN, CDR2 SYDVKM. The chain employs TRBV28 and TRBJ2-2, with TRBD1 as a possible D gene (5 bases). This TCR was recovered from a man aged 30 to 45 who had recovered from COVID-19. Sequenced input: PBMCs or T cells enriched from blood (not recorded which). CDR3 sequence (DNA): TGTGCCAGCAGTAAACTGGACAACCGCGGGGAGCTGTTTTTT. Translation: CASSKLDNRGELFF.